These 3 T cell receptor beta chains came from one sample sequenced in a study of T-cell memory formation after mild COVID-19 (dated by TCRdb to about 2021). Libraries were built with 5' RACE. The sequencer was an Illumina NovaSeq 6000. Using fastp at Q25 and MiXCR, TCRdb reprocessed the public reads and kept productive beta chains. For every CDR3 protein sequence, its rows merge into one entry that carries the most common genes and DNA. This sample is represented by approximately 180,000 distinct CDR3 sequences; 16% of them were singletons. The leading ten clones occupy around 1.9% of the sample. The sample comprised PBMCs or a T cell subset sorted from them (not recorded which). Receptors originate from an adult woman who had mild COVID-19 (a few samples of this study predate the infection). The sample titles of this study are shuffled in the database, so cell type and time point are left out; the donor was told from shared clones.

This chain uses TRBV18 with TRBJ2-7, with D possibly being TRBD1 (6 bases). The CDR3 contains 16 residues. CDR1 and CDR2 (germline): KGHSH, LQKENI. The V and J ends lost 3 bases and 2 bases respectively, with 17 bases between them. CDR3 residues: CASSPIRQAGAYEQYF. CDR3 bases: TGTGCCAGCTCACCCATTCGACAGGCTGGCGCCTACGAGCAGTACTTC.

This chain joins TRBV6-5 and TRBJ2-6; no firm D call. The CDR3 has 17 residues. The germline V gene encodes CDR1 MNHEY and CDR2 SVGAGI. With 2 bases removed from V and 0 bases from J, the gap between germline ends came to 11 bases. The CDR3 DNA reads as TGTGCCAGCAGTTACGCTTTCGCAGGCTCTGGGGCCAACGTCCTGACTTTC. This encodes CASSYAFAGSGANVLTF.

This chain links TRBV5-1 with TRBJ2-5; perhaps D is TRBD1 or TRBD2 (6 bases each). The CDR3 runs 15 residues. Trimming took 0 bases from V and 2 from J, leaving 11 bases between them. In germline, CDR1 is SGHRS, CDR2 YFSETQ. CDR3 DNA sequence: TGCGCCAGCAGCTTGGTGGGGGGCGAGCAAGAGACCCAGTACTTC. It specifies CASSLVGGEQETQYF.